These T cell receptor beta chains were read from a single sample in a study of T-cell reconstitution after alpha-beta-depleted transplantation in children. One entry per CDR3 protein results from TCRdb running MiXCR on the PCR reads. In the table there are some 70,000 distinct CDR3 sequences, approximately 5% of which are singletons. The material was PBMCs, mostly from graft donor cells, obtained 180 days after TCRalphabeta/CD19-depleted stem cell transplant. Receptors were obtained from a boy under two years old who had a stem cell transplant for acute myeloid leukemia, so the T cells may come from the graft donor. Both conserved end residues are part of each CDR3. The D gene is left open where the match is weak. Only part of the rows carry a size: once, few, many, or a class if the clone is expanded.

J gene: TRBJ2-1
clone size: many
D gene: .
V gene: TRBV10-3
CDR3 DNA: TGTGCCATCGGGGTCCGGGGGCTTAATGAGCAGTTCTTC
CDR3 protein: CAIGVRGLNEQFF

J gene: TRBJ2-5
clone size: many
D gene: .
V gene: TRBV12-3/TRBV12-4
CDR3 DNA: TGTGCCAGCAATATGGGGGCGATACAAGAGACCCAGTACTTC
CDR3 protein: CASNMGAIQETQYF

J gene: TRBJ1-4
clone size: many
D gene: .
V gene: TRBV18
CDR3 DNA: TGTGCCAGCTCTCCGGCGGTGGGGGGCGCAAATGAAAAACTGTTTTTT
CDR3 protein: CASSPAVGGANEKLFF

J gene: TRBJ1-1
clone size: many
D gene: TRBD1
V gene: TRBV9
CDR3 DNA: TGTGCCAGCAGCGCTGGACAGGGGGGGAACACTGAAGCTTTCTTT
CDR3 protein: CASSAGQGGNTEAFF

J gene: TRBJ2-2
clone size: many
D gene: .
V gene: TRBV30
CDR3 DNA: TGTGCCTGGAGTAGGGGGGCCACCGGGGAGCTGTTTTTT
CDR3 protein: CAWSRGATGELFF

J gene: TRBJ1-4
clone size: many
D gene: TRBD1
V gene: TRBV12-3/TRBV12-4
CDR3 DNA: TGTGCCAGCAGTAAACACAGGGGGCGCGGTGAAAAACTGTTTTTT
CDR3 protein: CASSKHRGRGEKLFF

J gene: TRBJ2-5
clone size: many
D gene: .
V gene: TRBV4-1
CDR3 DNA: TGCGCCAGCAGCCAAGAACGAGGGGGGGCCCGAGAGACCCAGTACTTC
CDR3 protein: CASSQERGGARETQYF

J gene: TRBJ2-2
clone size: many
D gene: .
V gene: TRBV15
CDR3 DNA: TGTGCCACCAGCAGAGGGCGGGGCACCGGGGAGCTGTTTTTT
CDR3 protein: CATSRGRGTGELFF

J gene: TRBJ2-5
clone size: many
D gene: TRBD1
V gene: TRBV7-2
CDR3 DNA: TGTGCCAGCAGCCAGTTCTCCCGGGACAGGGAGGAGACCCAGTACTTC
CDR3 protein: CASSQFSRDREETQYF

J gene: TRBJ1-2
clone size: many
D gene: TRBD1
V gene: TRBV6-1
CDR3 DNA: TGTGCCAGCAGTGCGCGGGACAGGGGCCTTGGCTACACCTTC
CDR3 protein: CASSARDRGLGYTF

J gene: TRBJ2-3
clone size: many
D gene: .
V gene: TRBV4-3
CDR3 DNA: TGCGCCAGCAGCCAAGCTCCTCCCAGGGGAACCACAGATACGCAGTATTTT
CDR3 protein: CASSQAPPRGTTDTQYF

J gene: TRBJ2-5
clone size: many
D gene: .
V gene: TRBV7-9
CDR3 DNA: TGTGCCAGCAGCCCGTACCAAGAGACCCAGTACTTC
CDR3 protein: CASSPYQETQYF

J gene: TRBJ2-3
clone size: .
D gene: .
V gene: TRBV28
CDR3 DNA: TGTGCCAGCAATACAGGGATTTGCACAGATACGCAGTATTTT
CDR3 protein: CASNTGICTDTQYF

J gene: TRBJ2-1
clone size: many
D gene: TRBD2
V gene: TRBV7-2
CDR3 DNA: TGTGCCAGCAGCTTAGCGCCTAGCGGGGGGTACTACAATGAGCAGTTCTTC
CDR3 protein: CASSLAPSGGYYNEQFF

J gene: TRBJ2-7
clone size: many
D gene: .
V gene: TRBV11-2
CDR3 DNA: TGTGCCAGCAGCTTAGAGATTCGGGGAGAGGAGTACTTC
CDR3 protein: CASSLEIRGEEYF

J gene: TRBJ2-7
clone size: few
D gene: .
V gene: TRBV20-1
CDR3 DNA: TGCAGTGCTAGAGATTCTAGCCCCAGAGGGGTAAGCTCCTACGAGCAGTACTTC
CDR3 protein: CSARDSSPRGVSSYEQYF

J gene: TRBJ2-2
clone size: many
D gene: TRBD1
V gene: TRBV3-1
CDR3 DNA: TGTGCCAGCAGCCATCGGGACAGGCGAACCGGGGAGCTGTTTTTT
CDR3 protein: CASSHRDRRTGELFF

J gene: TRBJ2-7
clone size: many
D gene: .
V gene: TRBV13
CDR3 DNA: TGTGCCAGCAGCTTACGGGGACACAACTACGAGCAGTACTTC
CDR3 protein: CASSLRGHNYEQYF

J gene: TRBJ2-3
clone size: .
D gene: .
V gene: TRBV5-1
CDR3 DNA: TGCGCCAGCAGCTTGGAACGGAGCACAGATACGCAGTATTTT
CDR3 protein: CASSLERSTDTQYF

J gene: TRBJ2-5
clone size: many
D gene: .
V gene: TRBV19
CDR3 DNA: TGTGCCAGTAGTTTGGGCCTCCGCGAGACCCAGTACTTC
CDR3 protein: CASSLGLRETQYF

J gene: TRBJ2-5
clone size: many
D gene: .
V gene: TRBV24-1
CDR3 DNA: TGTGCCACCAGTGATTATTACGCCCTTCCATGGGGTCTGAGGGAGTGGGAGACCCAGTACTTC
CDR3 protein: CATSDYYALPWGLREWETQYF

J gene: TRBJ2-3
clone size: many
D gene: .
V gene: TRBV11-2
CDR3 DNA: TGTGCCAGCAGCTCCGTTAGACCAAGGGATACGCAGTATTTT
CDR3 protein: CASSSVRPRDTQYF

J gene: TRBJ2-3
clone size: many
D gene: .
V gene: TRBV12-3/TRBV12-4
CDR3 DNA: TGTGCCAGCCGCAGGACAGATACGCAGTATTTT
CDR3 protein: CASRRTDTQYF

J gene: TRBJ1-5
clone size: few
D gene: .
V gene: TRBV4-3
CDR3 DNA: TGCGCCAGCAGCCAAGATCTAGGTCTGCCCCAGCATTTT
CDR3 protein: CASSQDLGLPQHF